These T cell receptor beta chains were read from a single sample in a study of blood T cell repertoires in COVID-19. The method was immunoSEQ multiplex PCR; TCRdb's version includes in-frame clones alone and lacks a portion of them. The profile shows 100,000 to 120,000 clones, roughly 80% of them singletons. Sequenced input: peripheral blood. The source is a woman in her sixties or seventies with acute or convalescent COVID-19. Each CDR3 is given with its conserved first and last residue. The D gene is left open where the match is weak. Only part of the rows carry a size: once, few, many, or a class if the clone is expanded.

CDR3 length	D gene	J gene	clone size	V gene	CDR3 protein	CDR3 DNA
12	NA	TRBJ2-5	NA	TRBV19	CASSFPGETQYF	TGTGCCAGTAGTTTCCCCGGGGAGACCCAGTACTTC
10	NA	TRBJ2-1	NA	TRBV20-1	CSARESAQFF	TGCAGTGCTAGAGAGAGCGCCCAGTTCTTC
15	TRBD1	TRBJ1-5	NA	TRBV19	CASIAEGAPHQPQHF	TGTGCCAGTATCGCCGAGGGGGCCCCCCATCAGCCCCAGCATTTT
17	NA	TRBJ2-1	few	TRBV19	CASRPPTSFGEYNEQFF	TGTGCCAGTAGACCGCCGACTAGTTTTGGGGAATACAATGAGCAGTTCTTC
16	NA	TRBJ2-1	once	TRBV30	CAWSGSAGSSYNEQFF	TGTGCCTGGAGTGGGTCTGCGGGAAGCTCCTACAATGAGCAGTTCTTC
14	TRBD2	TRBJ2-1	NA	TRBV3-1/TRBV3-2	CASRQAGGLNEQFF	TGTGCCAGCAGGCAAGCGGGGGGGCTGAATGAGCAGTTCTTC
17	TRBD1	TRBJ2-1	few	TRBV15	CATSDNRGRVRNNEQFF	TGTGCCACCAGCGATAACAGGGGGCGCGTGAGAAACAATGAGCAGTTCTTC
17	NA	TRBJ1-2	NA	TRBV30	CAWSGGLRAKSNYGYTF	TGTGCCTGGAGTGGGGGCCTTAGGGCAAAATCTAACTATGGCTACACCTTC
13	NA	TRBJ1-2	NA	TRBV30	CAWSVDRPYGYTF	TGTGCCTGGAGTGTAGACAGACCCTATGGCTACACCTTC
14	NA	TRBJ1-1	once	TRBV7-2	CASSLGALNTEAFF	TGTGCCAGCAGCTTGGGGGCCCTGAACACTGAAGCTTTCTTT
16	TRBD1	TRBJ2-1	NA	TRBV7-9	CASSPKGQGAWNEQFF	TGTGCCAGCAGCCCTAAGGGACAGGGGGCGTGGAATGAGCAGTTCTTC
12	NA	TRBJ1-4	NA	TRBV28	CASRATNEKLFF	TGTGCCAGCCGAGCAACTAATGAAAAACTGTTTTTT
15	TRBD1	TRBJ2-7	NA	TRBV19	CASSIEATGSYEQYF	TGTGCCAGTAGTATAGAAGCGACAGGGTCCTACGAGCAGTACTTC
12	NA	TRBJ1-6	NA	TRBV4-3	CASSQVGSPLHF	TGCGCCAGCAGCCAAGTCGGGTCACCCCTCCACTTT
14	NA	TRBJ1-6	few	TRBV3-1/TRBV3-2	CASSQVRGDSPLHF	TGTGCCAGCAGCCAGGTCCGCGGGGATTCACCCCTCCACTTT
13	TRBD1	TRBJ2-7	NA	TRBV19	CASSTGTGYEQYF	TGTGCCAGTAGTACAGGGACAGGCTACGAGCAGTACTTC
14	NA	TRBJ1-5	NA	TRBV2	CASSEAGGAQPQHF	TGTGCCAGCAGTGAAGCCGGGGGGGCTCAGCCCCAGCATTTT
16	TRBD1	TRBJ1-2	NA	TRBV3-1/TRBV3-2	CASSQGPDRGGYGYTF	TGTGCCAGCAGCCAGGGTCCGGACAGGGGAGGCTATGGCTACACCTTC
17	NA	TRBJ2-7	NA	TRBV5-6	CASSPRPRVHQSPEQYF	TGTGCCAGCAGCCCTCGCCCACGGGTGCACCAGTCACCCGAGCAGTACTTC
15	NA	TRBJ1-3	NA	TRBV5-1	CASTPGSFSGNTIYF	TGCGCCAGCACACCGGGATCCTTCTCTGGAAACACCATATATTTT
15	NA	TRBJ1-1	NA	TRBV18	CASSPPPFGNTEAFF	TGTGCCAGCTCACCACCTCCCTTTGGCAACACTGAAGCTTTCTTT
15	NA	TRBJ1-1	NA	TRBV5-1	CASSLEDISLTEAFF	TGCGCCAGCAGCTTGGAGGACATCTCCCTCACTGAAGCTTTCTTT
15	TRBD1	TRBJ2-1	NA	TRBV19	CASHRGAGGFNEQFF	TGTGCCAGTCACAGGGGGGCAGGAGGGTTCAATGAGCAGTTCTTC
12	NA	TRBJ2-5	NA	TRBV7-8	CASSLHKETQYF	TGTGCCAGCAGCTTACACAAAGAGACCCAGTACTTC
19	TRBD2	TRBJ2-3	NA	TRBV2	CASSETARGGGLSTDTQYF	TGTGCCAGCAGTGAAACCGCGCGCGGGGGGGGCCTAAGCACAGATACGCAGTATTTT
16	NA	TRBJ2-2	once	TRBV6-1	CASSARQPANTGELFF	TGTGCCAGCAGTGCCAGACAGCCCGCGAACACCGGGGAGCTGTTTTTT
11	NA	TRBJ1-2	few	TRBV9	CASSAYYGYTF	TGTGCCAGCAGCGCGTATTATGGCTACACCTTC
12	TRBD2	TRBJ2-7	NA	TRBV12-3/TRBV12-4	CASSAGRAEQYF	TGTGCCAGCAGCGCGGGGAGGGCCGAGCAGTACTTC
14	NA	TRBJ2-1	NA	TRBV6-2/TRBV6-3	CASSYSSRFNEQFF	TGTGCCAGCAGTTACTCATCCAGGTTCAATGAGCAGTTCTTC